The 2 T cell receptor beta chains reported below all come from one sample, sequenced in a study of OX40 agonist ivuxolimab in advanced cancers. Data came from immunoSEQ multiplex PCR; TCRdb stores just in-frame clones and leaves some out. In the table there are around 56,000 clones, over 65% of which are singletons. The sequencing here drew on CD4+ or CD8+ T cells sorted from blood, taken in a trial of the OX40 agonist ivuxolimab. These TCRs come from an adult with an advanced solid tumor such as melanoma, head and neck, liver or kidney cancer.

The chain links TRBV18 to TRBJ1-1; maybe TRBD1 (5 bases). This CDR3 comprises 13 residues. Trimming took 2 bases from V and 4 from J, leaving 8 bases between them. CDR1 KGHSH and CDR2 LQKENI come from the germline V gene. The CDR3 here is CASSPGARTEAFF. The CDR3 DNA reads as TGTGCCAGCTCACCAGGGGCGCGCACTGAAGCTTTCTTT.

The chain uses TRBV7-2 and TRBJ1-4; D possibly corresponds to TRBD1 (6 bases). This CDR3 is 18 amino acids long. The V gene's germline CDR1 is SGHTA and CDR2 FQGNSA. V lost 0 bases and J lost 0, with 14 bases in between. The CDR3 DNA follows: TGTGCCAGCAGCTTAGCCGGGGGCTCGAGGGCAACTAATGAAAAACTGTTTTTT. Its protein product is CASSLAGGSRATNEKLFF.